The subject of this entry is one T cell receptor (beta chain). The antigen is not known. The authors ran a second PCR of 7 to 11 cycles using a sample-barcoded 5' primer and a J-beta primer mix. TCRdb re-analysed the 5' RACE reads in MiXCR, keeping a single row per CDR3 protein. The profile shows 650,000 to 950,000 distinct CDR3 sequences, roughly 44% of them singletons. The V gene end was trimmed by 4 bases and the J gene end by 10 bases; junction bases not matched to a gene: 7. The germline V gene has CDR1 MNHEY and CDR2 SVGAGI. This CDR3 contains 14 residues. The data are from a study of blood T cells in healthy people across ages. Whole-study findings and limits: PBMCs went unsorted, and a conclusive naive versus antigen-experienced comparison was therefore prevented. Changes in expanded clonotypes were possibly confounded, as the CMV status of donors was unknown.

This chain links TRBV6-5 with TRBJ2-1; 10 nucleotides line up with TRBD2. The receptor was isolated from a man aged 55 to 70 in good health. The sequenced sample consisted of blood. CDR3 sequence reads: CASSSPGLASEQFF. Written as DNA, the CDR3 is TGTGCCAGCAGTTCGCCGGGACTAGCGTCGGAGCAGTTCTTC.